The clone carrying this TCR beta chain showed up many times. Individual TCR cDNA molecules each bore their own unique molecular identifier. MiXCR, run by TCRdb on the 5' RACE reads, gives a single entry per CDR3 protein. The sample comprises about 120,000 distinct CDR3 sequences, less than 15% of which are singletons, and 16% rests with the top ten. Time point: blood at routine non-recurrence follow-up after resection. Without sorting, whole RNA was sequenced from tumor, nontumor lung or frozen PBMC. The CDR3 covers 14 residues. Germline V CDR1 and CDR2: SGHRS, YFSETQ. V dropped 0 bases and J dropped 5 bases, with 10 bases sitting between them. This sample was taken from a study of spatial heterogeneity in lung cancer. Study-wide context: There were some 76 donors, all of them untreated patients with early-stage non-small cell lung cancer.

The sequence was obtained from a male donor with early-stage non-small cell lung cancer. The chain joins TRBV5-1 to TRBJ2-3; D gene uncertain. Sequenced here: PBMCs, sampled at follow-up. The CDR3 loop is CASSLGDWLDTQYF. The CDR3 bases are TGCGCCAGCAGCTTGGGCGATTGGCTAGATACGCAGTATTTT.